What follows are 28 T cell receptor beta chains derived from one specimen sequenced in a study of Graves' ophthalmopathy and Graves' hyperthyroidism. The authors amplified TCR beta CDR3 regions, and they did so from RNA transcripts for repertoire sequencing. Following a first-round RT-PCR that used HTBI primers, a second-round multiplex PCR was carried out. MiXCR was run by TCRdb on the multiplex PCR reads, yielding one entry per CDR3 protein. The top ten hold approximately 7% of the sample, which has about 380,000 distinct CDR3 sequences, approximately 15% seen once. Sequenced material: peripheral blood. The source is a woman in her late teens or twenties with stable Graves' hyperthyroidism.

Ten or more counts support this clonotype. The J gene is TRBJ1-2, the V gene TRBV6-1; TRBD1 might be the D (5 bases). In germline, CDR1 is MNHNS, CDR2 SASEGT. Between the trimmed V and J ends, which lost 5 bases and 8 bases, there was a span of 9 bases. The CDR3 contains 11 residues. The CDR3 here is CASSPGTGYTF. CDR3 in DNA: TGTGCCAGCAGTCCGGGGACGGGCTACACCTTC.

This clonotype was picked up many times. The CDR3 loop reads CATSGARGGGQETQYF. DNA of the CDR3: TGTGCCACCAGTGGGGCGAGAGGAGGGGGGCAAGAGACCCAGTACTTC. The chain carries TRBV24-1 and TRBJ2-5; possibly TRBD1 or TRBD2 for D (6 bases each). The CDR3 covers 16 residues. Germline lookup yields CDR1 KGHDR and CDR2 SFDVKD. V lost 5 bases and J lost 2, with 17 bases in between.

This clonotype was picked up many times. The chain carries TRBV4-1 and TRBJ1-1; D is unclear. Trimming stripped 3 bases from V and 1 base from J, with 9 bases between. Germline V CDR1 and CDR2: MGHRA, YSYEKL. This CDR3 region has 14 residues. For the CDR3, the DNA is TGCGCCAGCAGCCACGCATCGTGGAACACTGAAGCTTTCTTT. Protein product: CASSHASWNTEAFF.

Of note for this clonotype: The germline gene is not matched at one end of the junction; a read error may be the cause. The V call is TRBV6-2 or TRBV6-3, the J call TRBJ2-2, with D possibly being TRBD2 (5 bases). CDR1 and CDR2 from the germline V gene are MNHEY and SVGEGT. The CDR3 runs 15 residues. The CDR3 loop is CASSKQSVNTGELCF. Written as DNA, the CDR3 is TGTGCCAGCTCCAAACAGAGTGTCAACACCGGGGAGCTGTGTTTT.

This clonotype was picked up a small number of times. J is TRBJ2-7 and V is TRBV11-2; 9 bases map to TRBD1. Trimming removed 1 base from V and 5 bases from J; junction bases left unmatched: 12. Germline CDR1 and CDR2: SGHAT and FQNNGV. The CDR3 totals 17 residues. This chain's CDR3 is CASSLALTQGAQDEQYF. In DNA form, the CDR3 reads TGTGCCAGCAGCTTAGCTCTTACACAGGGGGCACAGGACGAGCAGTACTTC.

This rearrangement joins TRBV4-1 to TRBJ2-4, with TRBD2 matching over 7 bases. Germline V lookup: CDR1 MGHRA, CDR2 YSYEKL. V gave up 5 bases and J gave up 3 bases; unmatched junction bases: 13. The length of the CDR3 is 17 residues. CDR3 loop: CASSFRLAEADKNIQYF. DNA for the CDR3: TGCGCCAGCAGCTTCCGACTAGCCGAGGCGGACAAAAACATTCAGTACTTC.

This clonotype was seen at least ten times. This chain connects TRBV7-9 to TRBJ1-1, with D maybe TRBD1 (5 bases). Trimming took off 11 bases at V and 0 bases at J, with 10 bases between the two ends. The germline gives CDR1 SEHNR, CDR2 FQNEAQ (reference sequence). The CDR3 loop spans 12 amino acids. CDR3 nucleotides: TGTGCCCTCCAGGGTTTGAACACTGAAGCTTTCTTT. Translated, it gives CALQGLNTEAFF. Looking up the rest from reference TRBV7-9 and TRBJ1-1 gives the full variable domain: DTGVSQNPRHKITKRGQNVTFRCDPISEHNRLYWYRQTLGQGPEFLTYFQNEAQLEKSRLLSDRFSAERPKGSFSTLEIQRTEQGDSAMYLCALQGLNTEAFFGQGTRLTVV.

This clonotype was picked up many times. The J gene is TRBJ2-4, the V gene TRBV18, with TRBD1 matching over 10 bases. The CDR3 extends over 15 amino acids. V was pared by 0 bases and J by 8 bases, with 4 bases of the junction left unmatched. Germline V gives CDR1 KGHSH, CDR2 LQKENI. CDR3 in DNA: TGTGCCAGCTCACCACCTGGGACAGGGGAATACATTCAGTACTTC. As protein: CASSPPGTGEYIQYF.

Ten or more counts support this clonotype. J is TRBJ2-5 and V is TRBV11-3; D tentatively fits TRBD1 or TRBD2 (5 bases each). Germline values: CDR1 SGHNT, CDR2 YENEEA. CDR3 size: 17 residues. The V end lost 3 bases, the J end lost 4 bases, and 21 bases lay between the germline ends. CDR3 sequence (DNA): TGTGCCAGCAGCTTGAGCTGGGACCTCCGGAGAGGAGAGACCCAGTACTTC. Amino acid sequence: CASSLSWDLRRGETQYF.

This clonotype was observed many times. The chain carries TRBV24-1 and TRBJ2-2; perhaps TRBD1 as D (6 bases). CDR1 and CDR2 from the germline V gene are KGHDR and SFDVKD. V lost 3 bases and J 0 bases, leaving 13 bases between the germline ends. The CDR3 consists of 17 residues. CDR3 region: CATSDPSGHSNTGELFF. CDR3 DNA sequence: TGTGCCACCAGTGATCCTTCGGGACACTCGAACACCGGGGAGCTGTTTTTT.

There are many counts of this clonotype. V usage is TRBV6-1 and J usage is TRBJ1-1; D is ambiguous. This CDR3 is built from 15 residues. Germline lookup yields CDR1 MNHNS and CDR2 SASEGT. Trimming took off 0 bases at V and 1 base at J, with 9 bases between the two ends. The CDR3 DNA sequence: TGTGCCAGCAGTGAAGCGCTTATACGGAACACTGAAGCTTTCTTT. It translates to CASSEALIRNTEAFF.

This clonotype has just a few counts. The CDR3 sequence is CASSSRQSSGANVLTF. The CDR3 nucleotides are TGTGCCAGCAGCTCCAGACAATCCTCTGGGGCCAACGTCCTGACTTTC. V usage is TRBV5-4 and J usage is TRBJ2-6; D call uncertain. Trimming removed 3 bases at V and 0 bases at J, with 10 bases between. Per germline, CDR1 SGHNT and CDR2 YYREEE (reference sequence). The CDR3 runs 16 residues.

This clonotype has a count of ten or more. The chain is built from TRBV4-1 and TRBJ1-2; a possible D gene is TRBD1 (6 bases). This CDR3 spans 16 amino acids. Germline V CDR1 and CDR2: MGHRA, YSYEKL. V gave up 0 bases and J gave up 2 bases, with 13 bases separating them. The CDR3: CASSQDVDSANYGYTF. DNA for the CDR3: TGCGCCAGCAGCCAAGATGTGGACAGCGCGAACTATGGCTACACCTTC.

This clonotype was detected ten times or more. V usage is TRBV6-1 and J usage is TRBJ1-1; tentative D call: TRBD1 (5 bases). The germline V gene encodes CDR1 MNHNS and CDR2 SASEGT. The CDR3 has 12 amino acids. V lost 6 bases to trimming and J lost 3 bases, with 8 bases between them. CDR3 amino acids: CASRQGYTEAFF. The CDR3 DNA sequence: TGTGCCAGCAGGCAGGGCTACACTGAAGCTTTCTTT.

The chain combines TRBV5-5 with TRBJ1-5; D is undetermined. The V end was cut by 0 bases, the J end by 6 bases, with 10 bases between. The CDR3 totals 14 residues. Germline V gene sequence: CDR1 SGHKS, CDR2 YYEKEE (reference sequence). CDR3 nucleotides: TGTGCCAGCAGCTTGGGGTCAGTTTCTCAGCCCCAGCATTTT. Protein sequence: CASSLGSVSQPQHF.

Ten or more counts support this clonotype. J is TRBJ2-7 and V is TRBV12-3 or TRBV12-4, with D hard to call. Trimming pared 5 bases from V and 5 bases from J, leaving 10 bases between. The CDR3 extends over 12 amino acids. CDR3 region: CASSLVADEQYF. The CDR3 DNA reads TGTGCCAGCAGTCTGGTCGCTGACGAGCAGTACTTC.

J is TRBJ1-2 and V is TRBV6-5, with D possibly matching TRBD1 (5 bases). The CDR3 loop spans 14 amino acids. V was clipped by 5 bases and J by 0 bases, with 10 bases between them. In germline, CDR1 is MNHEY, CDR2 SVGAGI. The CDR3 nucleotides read TGTGCCAGCAGTCTACGACAGCCTAACTATGGCTACACCTTC. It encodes CASSLRQPNYGYTF.

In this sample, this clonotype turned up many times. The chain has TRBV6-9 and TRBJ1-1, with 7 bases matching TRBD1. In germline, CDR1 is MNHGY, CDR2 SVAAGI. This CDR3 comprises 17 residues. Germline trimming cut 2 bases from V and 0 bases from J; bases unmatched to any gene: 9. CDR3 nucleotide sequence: TGTGCCAGCAGTTATCCCCGACAGGGAGGCATGAACACTGAAGCTTTCTTT. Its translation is CASSYPRQGGMNTEAFF.

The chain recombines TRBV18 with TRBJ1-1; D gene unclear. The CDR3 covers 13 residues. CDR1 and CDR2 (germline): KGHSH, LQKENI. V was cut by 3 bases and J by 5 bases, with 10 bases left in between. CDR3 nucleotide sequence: TGTGCCAGCTCACCTCAGAGGGTGACTGAAGCTTTCTTT. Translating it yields CASSPQRVTEAFF. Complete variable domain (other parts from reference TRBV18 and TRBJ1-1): NAGVMQNPRHLVRRRGQEARLRCSPMKGHSHVYWYRQLPEEGLKFMVYLQKENIIDESGMPKERFSAEFPKEGPSILRIQQVVRGDSAAYFCASSPQRVTEAFFGQGTRLTVV.

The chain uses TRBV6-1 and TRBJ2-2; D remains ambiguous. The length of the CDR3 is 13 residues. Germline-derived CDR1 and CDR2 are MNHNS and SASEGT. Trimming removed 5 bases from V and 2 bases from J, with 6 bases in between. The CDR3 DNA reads TGTGCCAGCAGTCCACAAAACACCGGGGAGCTGTTTTTT. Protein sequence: CASSPQNTGELFF.

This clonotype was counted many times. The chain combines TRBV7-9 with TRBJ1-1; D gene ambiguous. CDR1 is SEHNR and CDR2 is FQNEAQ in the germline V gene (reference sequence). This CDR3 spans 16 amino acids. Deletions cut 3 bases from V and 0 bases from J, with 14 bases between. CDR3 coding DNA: TGTGCCAGCAGCTTTGGTAGGCGGGTCATGAACACTGAAGCTTTCTTT. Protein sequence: CASSFGRRVMNTEAFF. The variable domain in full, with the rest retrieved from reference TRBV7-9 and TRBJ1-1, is DTGVSQNPRHKITKRGQNVTFRCDPISEHNRLYWYRQTLGQGPEFLTYFQNEAQLEKSRLLSDRFSAERPKGSFSTLEIQRTEQGDSAMYLCASSFGRRVMNTEAFFGQGTRLTVV.

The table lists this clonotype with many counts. In DNA, the CDR3 is TGCAGTGCTAGAGGGACAAATAATTCACCCCTCCACTTT. The encoded protein is CSARGTNNSPLHF. The chain links TRBV20-1 to TRBJ1-6, with D possibly being TRBD1 (5 bases). The CDR3 length is 13 residues. Trimming shortened V by 1 base and J by 5 bases, and 6 bases separated the two germline ends. The germline V gene encodes CDR1 DFQATT and CDR2 SNEGSKA (reference sequence).

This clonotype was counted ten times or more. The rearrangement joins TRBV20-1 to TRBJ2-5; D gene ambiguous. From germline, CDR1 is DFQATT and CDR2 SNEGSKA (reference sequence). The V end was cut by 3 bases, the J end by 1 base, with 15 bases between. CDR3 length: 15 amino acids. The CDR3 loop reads CSARIPASFQETQYF. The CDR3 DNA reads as TGCAGTGCTAGGATCCCAGCAAGCTTCCAAGAGACCCAGTACTTC.

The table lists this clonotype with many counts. The CDR3 here is CASSVGPQGTNTGELFF. In DNA form, the CDR3 reads TGTGCCAGCAGCGTAGGTCCCCAGGGAACGAACACCGGGGAGCTGTTTTTT. The genes are TRBV9 and TRBJ2-2, with D maybe TRBD1 (5 bases). V shed 0 bases and J shed 0 bases, with 12 bases lying between them. CDR1 and CDR2 from the germline V gene are SGDLS and YYNGEE. The CDR3 length is 17 residues.

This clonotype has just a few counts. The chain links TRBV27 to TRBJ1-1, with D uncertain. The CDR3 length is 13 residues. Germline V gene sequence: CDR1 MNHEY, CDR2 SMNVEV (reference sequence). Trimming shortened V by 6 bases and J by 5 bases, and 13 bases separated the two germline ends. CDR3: CASRDGVGTEAFF. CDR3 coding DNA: TGTGCCAGCAGGGACGGGGTGGGGACTGAAGCTTTCTTT.

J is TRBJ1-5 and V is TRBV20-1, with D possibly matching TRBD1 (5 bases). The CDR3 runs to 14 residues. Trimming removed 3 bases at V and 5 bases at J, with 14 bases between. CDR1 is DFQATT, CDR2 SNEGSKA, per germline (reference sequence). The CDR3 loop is CSASFGQGDQPQHF. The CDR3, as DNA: TGCAGTGCTAGTTTTGGCCAGGGAGATCAGCCCCAGCATTTT.

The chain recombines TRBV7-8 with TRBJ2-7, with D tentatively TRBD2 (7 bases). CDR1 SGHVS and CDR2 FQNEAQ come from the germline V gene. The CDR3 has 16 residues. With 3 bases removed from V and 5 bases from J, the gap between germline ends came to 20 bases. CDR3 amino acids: CASSLFRGAGVDEQYF. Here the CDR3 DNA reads TGTGCCAGCAGCTTGTTCAGGGGCGCGGGAGTGGACGAGCAGTACTTC.

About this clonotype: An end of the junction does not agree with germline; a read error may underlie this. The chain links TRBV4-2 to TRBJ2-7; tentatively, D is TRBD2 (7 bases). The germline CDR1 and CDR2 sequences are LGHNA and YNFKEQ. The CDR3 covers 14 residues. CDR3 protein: CASSQEGGHNDQYF. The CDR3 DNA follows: TGTGCCAGCAGCCAAGAGGGGGGGCACAACGATCAGTACTTC.